One sample yielded the 8 T cell receptor beta chains listed below, sequenced in a study of vaccination and CD4 T cells after COVID-19. The time point is: late sampling 161 to 241 days after vaccination in a few convalescent patients. Via MiXCR, TCRdb re-called the PCR reads, giving one row per CDR3 protein. The sample contains some 29,000 distinct CDR3 sequences, 45% to 65% of which appear only once. The material sequenced was CD4+ T cells from blood, taken about 7 months after SARS-CoV-2 vaccination. These receptors were collected from a human donor who had recovered from COVID-19.

This rearrangement joins TRBV20-1 to TRBJ2-3, with D uncertain. Germline V gene sequence: CDR1 DFQATT, CDR2 SNEGSKA (reference sequence). The CDR3 extends over 13 amino acids. With 0 bases removed from V and 6 bases from J, the gap between germline ends came to 10 bases. The CDR3 nucleotides read TGCAGTGCTAGAGACGCCTTCCACGATACGCAGTATTTT. Amino acid sequence: CSARDAFHDTQYF.

The chain combines TRBV20-1 with TRBJ1-5; TRBD1 agrees at 9 bases. There are 13 residues in the CDR3. V shed 6 bases and J 2 bases; nucleotides not matched to a gene: 2. The germline gives CDR1 DFQATT, CDR2 SNEGSKA (reference sequence). In nucleotides, the CDR3 is TGCAGTGCAAGGACAGGGGGCAATCAGCCCCAGCATTTT. This encodes CSARTGGNQPQHF.

The chain links TRBV7-8 to TRBJ2-1; a possible D gene is TRBD1 (6 bases). V dropped 4 bases and J dropped 4 bases, with 8 bases sitting between them. Germline CDR1 is SGHVS and CDR2 is FQNEAQ. CDR3 size: 13 residues. The chain's CDR3 is CASSWDNYNEQFF. CDR3 bases: TGTGCCAGCAGCTGGGACAATTACAATGAGCAGTTCTTC.

This clonotype was detected once. This chain uses TRBV7-9 with TRBJ2-2, with 8 bases identical to TRBD1. This CDR3 comprises 16 residues. Per the germline V gene, CDR1 is SEHNR and CDR2 is FQNEAQ (reference sequence). V dropped 5 bases and J dropped 7; count of bases not matched to a gene: 12. The CDR3 loop reads CASSRRTGIMGGELFF. CDR3 DNA sequence: TGTGCCAGCAGCCGAAGGACAGGGATAATGGGCGGGGAGCTGTTTTTT. Full variable domain (outside the CDR3, taken from reference TRBV7-9 and TRBJ2-2): DTGVSQNPRHKITKRGQNVTFRCDPISEHNRLYWYRQTLGQGPEFLTYFQNEAQLEKSRLLSDRFSAERPKGSFSTLEIQRTEQGDSAMYLCASSRRTGIMGGELFFGEGSRLTVL.

This clonotype was detected a few times. This chain uses TRBV7-9 with TRBJ1-2, with D tentatively TRBD1 (5 bases). V was clipped by 0 bases and J by 6 bases, with 11 bases between them. CDR3 length: 14 residues. Germline V gene sequence: CDR1 SEHNR, CDR2 FQNEAQ (reference sequence). The CDR3 here is CASSLAGQSDGYTF. The CDR3 nucleotides are TGTGCCAGCAGCTTAGCGGGGCAGAGCGATGGCTACACCTTC.

V and J are TRBV20-1 and TRBJ2-2; 8 bases line up with TRBD2. J was trimmed by 0 bases and V by 5 bases; bases with no gene match: 5. Per germline, CDR1 DFQATT and CDR2 SNEGSKA (reference sequence). The CDR3 sequence is 15 residues long. CDR3 region: CSAALAVTNTGELFF. In DNA, the CDR3 is TGCAGTGCTGCACTAGCGGTAACGAACACCGGGGAGCTGTTTTTT.

This clonotype was picked up a small number of times. As DNA, the CDR3 is TGCAGTGCTAGATACGGACGTCAGATGAATCAGCCCCAGCATTTT. Its protein product is CSARYGRQMNQPQHF. This chain uses TRBV20-1 with TRBJ1-5; D call uncertain. Germline CDR1 and CDR2: DFQATT and SNEGSKA (reference sequence). V was trimmed by 2 bases and J by 4 bases, leaving 15 bases between them. This CDR3 is 15 amino acids long.

The rearrangement links TRBV7-8 to TRBJ1-1; 7 positions match TRBD1. J was trimmed by 11 bases and V by 4 bases; bases with no gene match: 10. Germline V gene sequence: CDR1 SGHVS, CDR2 FQNEAQ. The CDR3 is 13 residues long. The CDR3 sequence is CASSSGTVEVAFF. The DNA of the CDR3 is TGTGCCAGCAGCTCCGGGACAGTTGAAGTGGCTTTCTTT. Looking up the rest from reference TRBV7-8 and TRBJ1-1 gives the full variable domain: GAGVSQSPRYKVAKRGQDVALRCDPISGHVSLFWYQQALGQGPEFLTYFQNEAQLDKSGLPSDRFFAERPEGSVSTLKIQRTQQEDSAVYLCASSSGTVEVAFFGQGTRLTVV.